This T cell receptor beta chain was obtained from a study of T-cell reconstitution after alpha-beta-depleted transplantation in children (dated by TCRdb to the mid-2010s). Regarding the complete study: Using TCR repertoire profiling, the study followed T-cell immune reconstitution in a quantitative way in children after TCRalphabeta/CD19-depleted allogeneic hematopoietic cell transplantation.

The library came from PCR. These reads were obtained on an Illumina HiSeq 2500. Molecular barcoding was employed in the preparation of TCR libraries, with unique molecular identifiers being used to normalize TCRbeta repertoire quantification. TCRdb reprocessing: public reads trimmed at Q25 with fastp, clones called with MiXCR, in-frame beta chains kept. Rows merge per CDR3 protein into single entries with the most common DNA and genes. The sample table lists 85,000 to 120,000 distinct CDR3 sequences, roughly 7.6% of them with a count of one. The biggest ten clones account for about a sixth of the sample. This specimen's treatment or condition label, per the study, means: allogeneic hematopoietic cell transplantation with graft depleted of TCRalphabeta T cells and CD19 B cells. Transplant recipients were children who received TCRalphabeta/CD19-depleted allogeneic hematopoietic cell grafts. Measured from the cysteine to the phenylalanine, the CDR3 is 16 residues long. The only DNA kept is the CDR3, 48 bases in frame from the first base. Relative to germline, V is 1 base shorter and J is 2 bases shorter, with 13 bases between their ends. The germline V gene (reference sequence) sets CDR1 to SEHNR and CDR2 to FQNEAQ.

This clonotype turned up a few times. Its antigen specificity is not known. Base qualities are not provided; no much larger clone lies one nucleotide away. Summary of the overall study and its limitations: Over subsequent months, a decline in hyperexpanded clone frequencies was noted, and after one year, T-cell counts and TCRbeta diversity were mostly ascribed to newly produced T cells. About two months after transplant, the apparently early recovery of alphabetaT-cell counts reportedly depended on just several hundred clones that had expanded rapidly and came from non-depleted graft cells. In some patients, the high TCRbeta diversity seen at day 60 was put down to recipient T cells and intrathymic progenitors that had survived conditioning.

This receptor was taken from a boy younger than 10 with acute lymphoblastic leukemia, due to receive a stem cell transplant. The source material was PBMCs, sampled before TCRalphabeta/CD19-depleted stem cell transplant. The chain joins TRBV7-9 to TRBJ2-3, with TRBD2 as a weak D call on 5 bases. The bases are TGTGCCAGCAGCTTAGACTACCTCGGGGACACAGATACGCAGTATTTT. Translated, this is CASSLDYLGDTDTQYF.